This T cell receptor (beta chain) derives from a study of cytomegalovirus exposure and HLA in healthy donors. At the time of sampling, donors were nominally healthy, though unrecorded immune exposures were likely. Primers included in the PCR were 60 Vbeta and 13 Jbeta primers. This table comes from immunoSEQ multiplex PCR, and its TCRdb copy is limited to in-frame clones, with some not included. Here the sample spans some 130,000 clones, about three quarters being singletons. Of note for this clone: Its matching antigen is unknown. One end of the junction varies from germline; a read error may be responsible. The sample holds other DNA sequences that translate to the same CDR3.

Study-level findings and limits: Clonal expansion was found to be greater in HLA-associated TCR beta chains than in equally common others in a later analysis. A list of around 150 TCR beta chains associated with cytomegalovirus was given.

The sequencing sample was made of PBMCs. The receptor's source is a human donor in good health.

The CDR3 loop is CASSAEGASYNEQFF. The CDR3 DNA is TGCGCCAGCAGTGCTGAGGGGGCGTCCTACAATGAGCAGTTCTTC. This chain joins TRBV6-4 and TRBJ2-1; TRBD1 matches at 7 bases. Germline CDR1 and CDR2: MRHNA and SNTAGT. The length of the CDR3 is 15 residues.